This T cell receptor (beta chain) is drawn from a study of radiotherapy plus CTLA-4 blockade in lung cancer. Overall study results and limits: Blood TCR clones of tumor origin expanded after radiotherapy plus ipilimumab. How blood T cell clones changed early, along with interferon-beta, reportedly forecast response best.

Profiling relied on immunoSEQ multiplex PCR, and the TCRdb table lists in-frame clones only, not all of them. The sample holds approximately 40,000 clones, 80% to 90% seen once. J lost 8 bases, V lost 5 bases, and 14 bases had no gene match. The germline V gene has CDR1 SGHTA and CDR2 FQGTGA. The CDR3 runs to 15 residues. A note on this clone: No antigen is known for it.

Sequenced material: peripheral blood, taken from a patient treated with radiotherapy plus ipilimumab. The receptor was derived from a human donor with non-small cell lung cancer whose response to radiotherapy plus ipilimumab could not be evaluated. The chain recombines TRBV7-3 with TRBJ1-1; 7 positions match TRBD1. CDR3 bases: TGTGCCAGCAGCCCCAGCCGGACAGGCAAGGGGGAAGCTTTCTTT. Translating it yields CASSPSRTGKGEAFF.